These 32 T cell receptor beta chains came from one sample sequenced in a study of OX40 agonist ivuxolimab in advanced cancers. Library construction relied on the immunoSEQ multiplex PCR assay. Sourced from immuneACCESS, this table was stored by TCRdb with only in-frame sequences that have V and J called. A share of the clones is absent; for the studies checked, an unresolved V gene accounts for under half, and the remainder has no known explanation. Counted in this sample were 45,000 to 55,000 clones; 75% to 85% of them appeared once. The top ten constitute approximately 1.1% of the sample. Sequenced material: CD4+ or CD8+ T cells sorted from blood, taken in a trial of the OX40 agonist ivuxolimab. Every receptor here comes from an adult with an advanced solid tumor such as melanoma, head and neck, liver or kidney cancer.

A remark on this clone: An end of the junction differs from the germline gene, which may be a read error. Other DNA sequences within the sample encode an identical CDR3. The chain is built from TRBV5-4 and TRBJ2-1; D may be TRBD2 (5 bases). In germline, CDR1 is SGHNT, CDR2 YYREEE (reference sequence). The CDR3 spans 15 residues. The CDR3, as DNA: TGTGCCAGCAGCTTGGGACTACTCTCCTACAATGAACAGTTCTTC. This sequence encodes CASSLGLLSYNEQFF. Supplemented by reference TRBV5-4 and TRBJ2-1, the full variable domain reads ETGVTQSPTHLIKTRGQQVTLRCSSQSGHNTVSWYQQALGQGPQFIFQYYREEENGRGNFPPRFSGLQFPNYSSELNVNALELDDSALYLCASSLGLLSYNEQFFGPGTRLTVL.

This chain uses TRBV18 with TRBJ1-2; D is possibly TRBD1 (6 bases). V was shortened by 3 bases and J by 4 bases, with 15 bases between the two germline ends. The CDR3 is 15 residues long. Germline CDR1 KGHSH, CDR2 LQKENI. The chain's CDR3 is CASSPGSGQSYGYTF. For the CDR3, the DNA is TGTGCCAGCTCACCCGGCTCCGGACAGTCCTATGGCTACACCTTC.

The J gene is TRBJ1-2, the V gene TRBV29-1; 7 bases agree with TRBD1. CDR3 size: 13 residues. Germline CDR1 is SQVTM and CDR2 is ANQGSEA. V trimming: 6 bases; J trimming: 8 bases; junction bases outside the gene matches: 12. The CDR3 loop reads CSVLGGGEYGYTF. As DNA, the CDR3 is TGCAGCGTGTTAGGGGGCGGGGAGTACGGCTACACCTTC.

About this clone: One end of the junction does not line up with germline, which may come from a read error. The rearrangement uses TRBV5-1 and TRBJ2-2, with a weak D call TRBD2 (7 bases). CDR3 length: 17 amino acids. Germline V gene data show CDR1 as SGHRS and CDR2 as YFSETQ. CDR3 DNA sequence: TGCGCCCGCAGCTTGGTTTTTGTGGGGGGGCCAGTCGGGGAGCTGTTTTTT. It codes for CARSLVFVGGPVGELFF. The full variable domain, completed using reference TRBV5-1 and TRBJ2-2, is KAGVTQTPRYLIKTRGQQVTLSCSPISGHRSVSWYQQTPGQGLQFLFEYFSETQRNKGNFPGRFSGRQFSNSRSEMNVSTLELGDSALYLCARSLVFVGGPVGELFFGEGSRLTVL.

The CDR3 spells CASSTGQGAYEQYF. The CDR3 DNA is TGTGCCAGCAGCACTGGACAGGGAGCCTACGAGCAGTACTTC. The V gene is TRBV5-4, the J gene TRBJ2-7; 8 bases match TRBD1. V lost 4 bases, J lost 2 bases, and 5 bases stayed unmatched. The CDR3 runs 14 residues. CDR1 is SGHNT, CDR2 YYREEE, per germline (reference sequence).

The genes are TRBV7-2 and TRBJ1-3; tentative D call: TRBD1 (5 bases). Trimming took off 6 bases at V and 2 bases at J, with 17 bases between the two ends. Germline V gives CDR1 SGHTA, CDR2 FQGNSA. The CDR3 has 16 residues. CDR3 nucleotide sequence: TGTGCCAGCAGTCCCGGGGGGGGGTTTGCTGGAAACACCATATATTTT. As protein: CASSPGGGFAGNTIYF. Complete variable domain (other parts from reference TRBV7-2 and TRBJ1-3): GAGVSQSPSNKVTEKGKDVELRCDPISGHTALYWYRQSLGQGLEFLIYFQGNSAPDKSGLPSDRFSAERTGGSVSTLTIQRTQQEDSAVYLCASSPGGGFAGNTIYFGEGSWLTVV.

The chain uses TRBV5-5 and TRBJ1-2, with D perhaps matching TRBD1 (6 bases). CDR3 length: 16 amino acids. Between the trimmed V and J ends, which lost 3 bases and 7 bases, there was a span of 22 bases. Per germline, CDR1 SGHKS and CDR2 YYEKEE (reference sequence). The CDR3 region is CASSSGGLSRGSGYTF. The CDR3 DNA sequence: TGTGCCAGCAGCTCCGGCGGACTCTCCAGGGGAAGTGGCTACACCTTC. Full variable domain (remainder filled in from reference TRBV5-5 and TRBJ1-2): DAGVTQSPTHLIKTRGQQVTLRCSPISGHKSVSWYQQVLGQGPQFIFQYYEKEERGRGNFPDRFSARQFPNYSSELNVNALLLGDSALYLCASSSGGLSRGSGYTFGSGTRLTVV.

The V and J genes are TRBV4-3 and TRBJ1-1, with D uncertain. Germline V gene sequence: CDR1 LGHNA, CDR2 YSLEER. V gave up 0 bases and J gave up 10 bases, with 21 bases separating them. The CDR3 is 16 amino acids. The DNA of the CDR3 is TGCGCCAGCAGCCAAGATTTAGGGAGGGCGCCCGGTGGAGCTTTCTTT. Translated, it gives CASSQDLGRAPGGAFF.

The genes are TRBV9 and TRBJ2-1; TRBD2 might be the D (6 bases). This CDR3 has 14 residues. V was cut by 2 bases and J by 4 bases, with 10 bases left in between. Germline V CDR1 and CDR2: SGDLS, YYNGEE. The CDR3 DNA sequence: TGTGCCAGCAGCGTGCGGGGAGAATACAATGAGCAGTTCTTC. It specifies CASSVRGEYNEQFF.

The V call is TRBV6-9, the J call TRBJ2-7; 9 bases are a match to TRBD1. The CDR3 consists of 14 residues. CDR1 MNHGY and CDR2 SVAAGI come from the germline V gene. V dropped 6 bases and J dropped 2; count of bases not matched to a gene: 5. CDR3 residues: CASRPDRGPYEQYF. CDR3 coding DNA: TGTGCCAGCAGACCGGACAGGGGACCCTACGAGCAGTACTTC.

This chain uses TRBV7-9 with TRBJ2-5; the D gene is possibly TRBD1 (6 bases). Trimming removed 0 bases at V and 4 bases at J, with 15 bases between. Germline CDR1 SEHNR, CDR2 FQNEAQ (reference sequence). CDR3 size: 16 residues. The CDR3 spells CASSLALRGEGETQYF. DNA for the CDR3: TGTGCCAGCAGCTTAGCGCTCAGGGGAGAAGGAGAGACCCAGTACTTC.

The chain is built from TRBV7-9 and TRBJ1-4; 7 bases are shared with TRBD1. The germline V gene has CDR1 SEHNR and CDR2 FQNEAQ (reference sequence). The CDR3 has 18 residues. The V gene end was trimmed by 5 bases and the J gene end by 6 bases; junction bases not matched to a gene: 18. CDR3 coding DNA: TGTGCCAGCAGCCACAGGAGGCGGGCTCGGGACAGCCATGAAAAACTGTTTTTT. It encodes CASSHRRRARDSHEKLFF.

V is TRBV5-5 and J is TRBJ2-2; D may be TRBD1 or TRBD2 (5 bases each). This CDR3 region has 15 residues. Trimming took 6 bases from V and 4 from J, leaving 16 bases between them. Germline assignment: CDR1 SGHKS and CDR2 YYEKEE (reference sequence). The CDR3 DNA reads as TGTGCCAGCACCCTGGGCGCAGGGAGCACCGGGGAGCTGTTTTTT. This codes for CASTLGAGSTGELFF.

V gene TRBV7-9 combines with J gene TRBJ2-1, with a possible D match to TRBD2 (6 bases). V was trimmed by 1 base and J by 5 bases, leaving 21 bases between them. Looked up from germline, CDR1 is SEHNR and CDR2 is FQNEAQ (reference sequence). The CDR3 loop spans 18 amino acids. The CDR3 nucleotides are TGTGCCAGCAGCTTAGGGCGGGGCAGGACAATCTTCAACAATGAGCAGTTCTTC. Amino acids: CASSLGRGRTIFNNEQFF.

In regard to this clone: In this CDR3 the conserved last residue, phenylalanine or tryptophan, is missing, so a read error is likely. The rearrangement links TRBV25-1 to TRBJ1-1; D possibly corresponds to TRBD1 (5 bases). The CDR3 has 17 residues. The germline V gene encodes CDR1 MGHDK and CDR2 SYGVNS. The V gene lost 0 bases and the J gene lost 0 bases, with 14 bases spanning the gap. The CDR3 reads CASSEYGQGRVNTEAFL. The CDR3 region has the DNA TGTGCCAGCAGTGAATATGGGCAGGGTAGGGTGAACACTGAAGCTTTCCTT.

The chain carries TRBV19 and TRBJ2-7; 8 nucleotides align to TRBD1. The CDR3 length is 15 residues. Germline V gene lookup returns CDR1 LNHDA and CDR2 SQIVND (reference sequence). Trimming removed 3 bases from V and 3 bases from J; junction bases left unmatched: 7. CDR3 bases: TGTGCCAGTAGTATGCCCGGACAGGGTTACTACGAGCAGTACTTC. Its translation: CASSMPGQGYYEQYF.

The CDR3 DNA is TGTGCCAGCAGTTCCTTTCCCCTCAATTACGAGCAGTACTTC. This gives the protein CASSSFPLNYEQYF. The chain uses TRBV6-1 and TRBJ2-7; D not resolved. The ends were cut back, 5 bases at V and 4 bases at J, with 15 bases in the middle. The CDR3 loop spans 14 amino acids. Per germline, CDR1 MNHNS and CDR2 SASEGT.

This clone was seen only a few times. The V and J genes are TRBV5-8 and TRBJ2-5; 9 bases match TRBD2. CDR3 length: 16 residues. V lost 3 bases and J lost 3; bases outside the gene matches: 9. CDR1 is SGHTS and CDR2 is YDEGEE in the germline V gene. The CDR3 is CASSSSLLAGKETQYF. In DNA form, the CDR3 reads TGTGCCAGCAGCTCCTCACTGCTAGCGGGGAAAGAGACCCAGTACTTC.

The chain recombines TRBV7-3 with TRBJ1-1; D is undetermined. Trimming shortened V by 4 bases and J by 2 bases, and 11 bases separated the two germline ends. The CDR3 sequence is 14 residues long. Germline CDR1 reads SGHTA; CDR2 reads FQGTGA. As DNA, the CDR3 is TGTGCCAGCAGCTACGGACCGGGAAACACTGAAGCTTTCTTT. It encodes CASSYGPGNTEAFF.

This clone came up a few times. The chain combines TRBV11-2 with TRBJ1-3, with a weak D call TRBD1 (5 bases). V gave up 1 base and J gave up 4 bases, with 8 bases separating them. The germline CDR1 and CDR2 sequences are SGHAT and FQNNGV. The CDR3 has 14 amino acids. CDR3 bases: TGTGCCAGCAGCTTAGGAACAGGAGGAAACACCATATATTTT. Translation gives CASSLGTGGNTIYF. Variable domain in full (rest from reference TRBV11-2 and TRBJ1-3): EAGVAQSPRYKIIEKRQSVAFWCNPISGHATLYWYQQILGQGPKLLIQFQNNGVVDDSQLPKDRFSAERLKGVDSTLKIQPAKLEDSAVYLCASSLGTGGNTIYFGEGSWLTVV.

The chain uses TRBV2 and TRBJ1-5; tentative D call: TRBD1 (5 bases). CDR3 length: 14 amino acids. Germline V gene data show CDR1 as SNHLY and CDR2 as FYNNEI. V dropped 5 bases and J dropped 7 bases, with 15 bases sitting between them. This chain's CDR3 is CASSKRDLGQPQHF. CDR3 bases: TGTGCCAGCAGTAAAAGGGACCTGGGGCAGCCCCAGCATTTT.

In this sample, this clone turned up a few times. V usage is TRBV7-9 and J usage is TRBJ1-5; 8 bases fit TRBD1. This CDR3 contains 19 residues. Germline V gene lookup returns CDR1 SEHNR and CDR2 FQNEAQ (reference sequence). V lost 1 base to trimming and J lost 0 bases; unmatched junction nucleotides: 11. The CDR3 DNA reads TGTGCCAGCAGCTTAGTGCAGGGGGCAGGGGTATATAGCAATCAGCCCCAGCATTTT. It encodes CASSLVQGAGVYSNQPQHF.

The J gene is TRBJ1-6, the V gene TRBV7-8; 9 nucleotides agree with TRBD1. CDR3 length equals 14 residues. Germline CDR1 SGHVS, CDR2 FQNEAQ. Trimming cost V 5 bases and J 7 bases; bases outside gene matches: 3. The CDR3 sequence is CASSPDRGNSPLHF. In DNA form, the CDR3 reads TGTGCCAGCAGCCCGGACAGGGGCAATTCACCCCTCCACTTT.

V and J are TRBV7-3 and TRBJ2-7; 9 nucleotides align to TRBD1. The ends lost 4 bases at V and 3 bases at J; junction bases unmatched: 10. Germline CDR1 is SGHTA and CDR2 is FQGTGA. This CDR3 contains 16 residues. The CDR3 DNA sequence: TGTGCCAGCAGCTACCACGCCGGGACAGGGAACTACGAGCAGTACTTC. This encodes CASSYHAGTGNYEQYF.

The V gene is TRBV5-3, the J gene TRBJ2-6; D is unclear. TRBV5-3 belongs to the ORF category, with a function that is uncertain. This CDR3 comprises 19 residues. Trimming stripped 1 base from V and 2 bases from J, with 19 bases between. The CDR3, as DNA: TGTGCCAGAAGCTTGTTTACATACAAGCCTTTTGCTGGGGCCAACGTCCTGACTTTC. Residues: CARSLFTYKPFAGANVLTF.

V usage is TRBV25-1 and J usage is TRBJ2-1; TRBD2 matches at 8 bases. CDR1 is MGHDK and CDR2 is SYGVNS in the germline V gene. V shed 7 bases, J shed 5 bases, and the junction held 7 bases outside the gene matches. This CDR3 has 14 amino acids. CDR3 bases: TGTGCCAGCACCGTAGCGGGGCCAAACAATGAGCAGTTCTTC. Its translation: CASTVAGPNNEQFF.

This clone came up a few times. At one end the junction does not follow the germline gene, possibly because of a read error. The chain has TRBV19 and TRBJ1-3; D is ambiguous. The CDR3 is 12 amino acids. Germline V gene lookup returns CDR1 LNHDA and CDR2 SQIVND (reference sequence). The CDR3, as DNA: TGTGCCAGTGCGCCAAGGCGGGGAGGTGATCATTTT. It yields the protein CASAPRRGGDHF. Full variable domain (remainder filled in from reference TRBV19 and TRBJ1-3): DGGITQSPKYLFRKEGQNVTLSCEQNLNHDAMYWYRQDPGQGLRLIYYSQIVNDFQKGDIAEGYSVSREKKESFPLTVTSAQKNPTAFYLCASAPRRGGDHFGEGSWLTVV.

The gene calls are TRBV5-4 and TRBJ1-1; no clear D gene. The CDR3 contains 14 residues. Looked up from germline, CDR1 is SGHNT and CDR2 is YYREEE (reference sequence). V was cut by 5 bases and J by 3 bases, with 14 bases left in between. CDR3 bases: TGTGCCAGCAGACTCGCCCCGGACGACACTGAAGCTTTCTTT. Its protein is CASRLAPDDTEAFF.

This clone was recorded a few times. The chain is built from TRBV9 and TRBJ2-6; TRBD2 aligns across 14 bases. This CDR3 contains 19 residues. Germline V lookup: CDR1 SGDLS, CDR2 YYNGEE. Trimming cost V 2 bases and J 3 bases; bases outside gene matches: 7. The CDR3 sequence: CASSVLTSGGAGGANVLTF. CDR3 coding DNA: TGTGCCAGCAGCGTCCTGACTAGCGGGGGGGCCGGTGGGGCCAACGTCCTGACTTTC. The full variable domain, in which reference TRBV9 and TRBJ2-6 provide the parts outside the CDR3, is DSGVTQTPKHLITATGQRVTLRCSPRSGDLSVYWYQQSLDQGLQFLIQYYNGEERAKGNILERFSAQQFPDLHSELNLSSLELGDSALYFCASSVLTSGGAGGANVLTFGAGSRLTVL.

This clone is a singleton in its sample. The rearrangement joins TRBV5-4 to TRBJ2-7; 8 nucleotides match TRBD1. CDR3 length equals 13 residues. With V trimmed by 3 bases and J by 5 bases, 4 bases remained unmatched. Germline CDR1 is SGHNT and CDR2 is YYREEE (reference sequence). This CDR3 is CASSWDRYHEQYF. CDR3 sequence (DNA): TGTGCCAGCAGCTGGGACAGGTACCACGAGCAGTACTTC.

This chain links TRBV2 with TRBJ1-1; D is ambiguous. With 8 bases removed from V and 6 bases from J, the gap between germline ends came to 16 bases. Germline CDR1 reads SNHLY; CDR2 reads FYNNEI. The CDR3 covers 13 residues. The CDR3 region is CASRVTVGSEAFF. The CDR3, as DNA: TGTGCCAGCCGCGTTACTGTTGGCTCTGAAGCTTTCTTT.

The rearrangement joins TRBV5-1 to TRBJ2-6; unclear D gene. Germline CDR1 reads SGHRS; CDR2 reads YFSETQ. The ends were cut back, 1 base at V and 3 bases at J, with 2 bases in the middle. The CDR3 covers 13 residues. CDR3 coding DNA: TGCGCCAGCAGCTTGATTGGGGCCAACGTCCTGACTTTC. It encodes CASSLIGANVLTF. The full variable domain, in which reference TRBV5-1 and TRBJ2-6 provide the parts outside the CDR3, is KAGVTQTPRYLIKTRGQQVTLSCSPISGHRSVSWYQQTPGQGLQFLFEYFSETQRNKGNFPGRFSGRQFSNSRSEMNVSTLELGDSALYLCASSLIGANVLTFGAGSRLTVL.